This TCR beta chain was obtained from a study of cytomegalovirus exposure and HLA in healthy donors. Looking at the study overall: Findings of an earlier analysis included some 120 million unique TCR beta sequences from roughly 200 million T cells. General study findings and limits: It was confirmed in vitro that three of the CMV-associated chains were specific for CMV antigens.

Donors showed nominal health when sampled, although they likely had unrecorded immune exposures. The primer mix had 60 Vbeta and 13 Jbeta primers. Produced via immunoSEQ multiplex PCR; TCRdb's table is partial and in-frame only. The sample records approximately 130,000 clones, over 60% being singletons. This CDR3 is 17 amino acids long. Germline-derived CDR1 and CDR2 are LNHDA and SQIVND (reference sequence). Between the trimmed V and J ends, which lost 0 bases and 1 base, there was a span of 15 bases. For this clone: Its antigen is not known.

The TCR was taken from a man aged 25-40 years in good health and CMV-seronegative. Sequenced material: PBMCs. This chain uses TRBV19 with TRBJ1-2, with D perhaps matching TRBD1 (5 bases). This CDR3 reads CASSIEGTRTSNYGYTF. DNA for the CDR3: TGTGCCAGTAGTATAGAGGGAACTCGGACAAGTAACTATGGCTACACCTTC.